The 5 T cell receptor beta chains given below trace back to one sample, sequenced in a study of glioma-infiltrating T cells. Using RNA template, CDR3s of TCR alpha and beta were amplified with iRepertoire arm-PCR. TCRdb re-called the multiplex PCR reads with MiXCR, one entry per CDR3 protein. The sample contains 300,000 to 450,000 distinct CDR3 sequences, around 45% of which appear only once. Sequencing was carried out using glioma tissue, nonneoplastic brain tissue, or PBMCs (not recorded which). The receptor set was obtained from a human donor with low-grade glioma or glioblastoma, undergoing nonglioma brain surgery, or in good health (not recorded which).

The chain links TRBV27 to TRBJ2-7, with D tentatively TRBD2 (6 bases). This CDR3 contains 15 residues. V lost 5 bases and J lost 4, with 18 bases in between. Germline V gene data show CDR1 as MNHEY and CDR2 as SMNVEV (reference sequence). This chain's CDR3 is CASSGTGDGFYEQYF. The CDR3 DNA reads as TGTGCCAGCAGTGGGACGGGGGACGGATTTTACGAGCAGTACTTC.

The J gene is TRBJ2-1, the V gene TRBV2; a possible D gene is TRBD2 (6 bases). Germline V CDR1 and CDR2: SNHLY, FYNNEI. Trimming removed 1 base from V and 12 bases from J, with 7 bases in between. CDR3 length: 11 residues. CDR3 region: CASSEVEGQFF. For the CDR3, the DNA is TGTGCCAGCAGTGAAGTGGAGGGGCAGTTCTTC.

In its sample, this clonotype was seen a few times. The V call is TRBV7-9, the J call TRBJ1-2, with D uncertain. The CDR3 consists of 14 residues. Germline V gives CDR1 SEHNR, CDR2 FQNEAQ (reference sequence). Trimming cost V 5 bases and J 5 bases, with 15 bases left between them. The CDR3 loop is CASSPESVGYGYTF. The CDR3, as DNA: TGTGCCAGCAGCCCAGAATCGGTGGGTTATGGCTACACCTTC.

CDR3 bases: TGCGCCAGCAGCCAAGGACAGGGGGCCCAAGAGACCCAGTACTTC. This sequence encodes CASSQGQGAQETQYF. This rearrangement joins TRBV4-3 to TRBJ2-5, with 10 bases matching TRBD1. V lost 1 base and J lost 1; bases outside the gene matches: 0. This CDR3 has 15 amino acids. Germline V gives CDR1 LGHNA, CDR2 YSLEER.

The chain is built from TRBV4-3 and TRBJ2-3, with D tentatively TRBD2 (6 bases). In germline, CDR1 is LGHNA, CDR2 YSLEER. The CDR3 contains 18 residues. V lost 0 bases, J lost 1 base, and 17 bases lay in between. CDR3 DNA: TGCGCCAGCAGCCAAGATGCCATCGGGAGAATAGGCACAGATACGCAGTATTTT. Protein product: CASSQDAIGRIGTDTQYF.